This TCR beta chain was documented in a study of blood T cells in healthy people across ages. Turning to the study itself: Capturing about one barcoded beta molecule per two T cells was achieved by template switching. Findings and caveats of the study: Because sorting was not performed, PBMCs prevented conclusive naive versus antigen-experienced comparison.

The CDR3 is 14 residues long. The V end lost 6 bases, the J end lost 4 bases, and 16 bases lay between the germline ends. The germline V gene has CDR1 DFQATT and CDR2 SNEGSKA (reference sequence). PCR was performed a second time for about 7 to 12 cycles using a sample-barcoded 5' primer and a J-beta primer mix. TCRdb itself ran the 5' RACE reads through MiXCR, one entry per CDR3 protein. The sample includes around 800,000 distinct CDR3 sequences, 40% to 50% of them seen just once. With regard to this clonotype: Antigen: not known.

Russia was home to the donors, healthy Caucasian individuals aged about 6 to 90. The origin of this receptor is a man between 60 and 70 years old in good health. The chain is built from TRBV20-1 and TRBJ2-1; D gene uncertain. Material: blood. CDR3 in amino acids: CSALDRYTYNEQFF. The CDR3 nucleotides read TGCAGTGCCCTGGACCGGTATACATACAATGAGCAGTTCTTC.